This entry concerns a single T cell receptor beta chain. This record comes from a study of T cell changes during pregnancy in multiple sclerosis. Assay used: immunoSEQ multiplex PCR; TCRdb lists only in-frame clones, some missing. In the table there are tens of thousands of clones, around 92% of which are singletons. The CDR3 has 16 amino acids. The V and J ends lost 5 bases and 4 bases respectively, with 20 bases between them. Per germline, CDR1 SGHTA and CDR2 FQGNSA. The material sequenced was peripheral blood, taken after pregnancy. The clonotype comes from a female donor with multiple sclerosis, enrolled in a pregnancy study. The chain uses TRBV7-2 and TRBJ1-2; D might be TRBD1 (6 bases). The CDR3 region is CASSRLTTGSGYGYTF. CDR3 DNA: TGTGCCAGCAGCCGCTTAACGACAGGTTCCGGCTATGGCTACACCTTC.